Listed below are T cell receptor beta chains from one sample, sequenced in a study of read filtering for tumor transcriptome and immune sequencing. MiXCR, applied by TCRdb to the reads, yields one record per CDR3 protein. The sample includes tens of thousands of distinct CDR3 sequences, around a fifth of them seen just once. The specimen sequenced was a population of CD138-negative cells sorted from bone marrow. Receptors originate from a donor over 35 with multiple myeloma. Each CDR3 is given with its conserved first and last residue. The D gene is left open where the match is weak. Not all rows give a size; the values are once, few, many and, for expanded clones, a class.

>many|TRBD1|TRBJ1-1|TRBV29-1
CSVERDRGISTEAFF
TGCAGCGTTGAACGGGACAGGGGCATTAGCACTGAAGCTTTCTTT
>many|TRBD2|TRBJ2-7|TRBV20-1
CSARRSGRTLLYEQYF
TGCAGTGCTAGGCGTAGCGGGAGGACTCTCCTCTACGAGCAGTACTTC
>many|NA|TRBJ2-2|TRBV5-1
CASSLLTGELFF
TGCGCCAGCAGCTTGCTCACCGGGGAGCTGTTTTTT
>few|TRBD1|TRBJ2-2|TRBV6-6
CASALTGYTGELFF
TGTGCCAGCGCCTTGACAGGGTACACCGGGGAGCTGTTTTTT
>many|NA|TRBJ1-2|TRBV20-1
CSARDINDNYGYTF
TGCAGTGCTAGAGATATCAACGATAACTATGGCTACACCTTC
>many|NA|TRBJ2-1|TRBV12-3/TRBV12-4
CASSFGSPRNEQFF
TGTGCCAGCAGTTTTGGTAGTCCCCGAAATGAGCAGTTCTTC
>many|NA|TRBJ2-7|TRBV10-2
CASSEQPSYEQYF
TGCGCCAGCAGTGAGCAGCCCTCCTACGAGCAGTACTTC
>many|NA|TRBJ1-1|TRBV7-2
CASNPGGSKMNTEAFF
TGTGCCAGCAATCCCGGCGGGTCCAAAATGAACACTGAAGCTTTCTTT
>many|NA|TRBJ2-5|TRBV6-2/TRBV6-3
CASSSAGRETQYF
TGTGCCAGCAGTTCCGCGGGCCGCGAGACCCAGTACTTC
>many|TRBD2|TRBJ2-5|TRBV29-1
CSVRAGTSGSGETQYF
TGCAGCGTCAGAGCCGGGACTAGCGGGAGTGGGGAGACCCAGTACTTC
>many|NA|TRBJ2-1|TRBV7-9
CASSPNAGQRVFF
TGTGCCAGCAGCCCAAATGCGGGCCAAAGGGTGTTCTTC
>many|NA|TRBJ2-2|TRBV11-2
CASSFSEAAGELFF
TGTGCCAGCAGCTTTAGCGAGGCAGCCGGGGAGCTGTTTTTT
>many|NA|TRBJ2-5|TRBV18
CASSPFQESGETQYF
TGTGCCAGCTCACCATTTCAGGAGTCGGGAGAGACCCAGTACTTC
>NA|NA|TRBJ2-7|TRBV20-1
CSARVPGEGQGEQYF
TGCAGTGCTAGAGTCCCAGGGGAGGGCCAAGGCGAGCAGTACTTC
>many|NA|TRBJ2-3|TRBV5-1
CASSLEVGGGSDTQYF
TGCGCCAGCAGCTTGGAGGTGGGAGGAGGCTCAGATACGCAGTATTTT
>many|NA|TRBJ2-2|TRBV24-1
CATSGTRGRNTGELFF
TGTGCCACCAGTGGGACACGAGGGAGGAACACCGGGGAGCTGTTTTTT
>many|NA|TRBJ2-4|TRBV20-1
CSARAPMGDLDIQYF
TGCAGTGCTAGAGCACCGATGGGAGACCTGGACATTCAGTACTTC
>many|NA|TRBJ2-2|TRBV6-2/TRBV6-3
CASKRPTNTGELFF
TGTGCCAGCAAGAGACCTACGAACACCGGGGAGCTGTTTTTT
>many|TRBD2|TRBJ2-4|TRBV20-1
CSASGLAGGGNIQYF
TGCAGTGCCTCCGGACTAGCGGGAGGGGGAAACATTCAGTACTTC
>NA|NA|TRBJ1-5|TRBV2
CASTEDSVGGNQPQHF
TGTGCCAGCACTGAGGACAGTGTGGGAGGCAATCAGCCCCAGCATTTT
>NA|NA|TRBJ1-3|TRBV12-3/TRBV12-4
CASRKSSGTENTIYF
TGTGCCAGCAGGAAAAGTTCAGGGACCGAAAACACCATATATTTT
>many|TRBD2|TRBJ2-5|TRBV14
CASSPVMGLAGQETQYF
TGTGCCAGCAGCCCCGTTATGGGCTTAGCGGGTCAAGAGACCCAGTACTTC
>few|TRBD2|TRBJ2-3|TRBV10-3
CAISLAGGTDTQYF
TGTGCCATCAGTTTAGCGGGAGGCACAGATACGCAGTATTTT
>NA|TRBD2|TRBJ2-1|TRBV7-2
CASSPSSGGGTEQFF
TGTGCCAGCAGCCCTTCTAGCGGGGGGGGTACAGAGCAGTTCTTC
>many|NA|TRBJ1-5|TRBV9
CASSVDGGSNQPQHF
TGTGCCAGCAGCGTAGATGGGGGAAGCAATCAGCCCCAGCATTTT